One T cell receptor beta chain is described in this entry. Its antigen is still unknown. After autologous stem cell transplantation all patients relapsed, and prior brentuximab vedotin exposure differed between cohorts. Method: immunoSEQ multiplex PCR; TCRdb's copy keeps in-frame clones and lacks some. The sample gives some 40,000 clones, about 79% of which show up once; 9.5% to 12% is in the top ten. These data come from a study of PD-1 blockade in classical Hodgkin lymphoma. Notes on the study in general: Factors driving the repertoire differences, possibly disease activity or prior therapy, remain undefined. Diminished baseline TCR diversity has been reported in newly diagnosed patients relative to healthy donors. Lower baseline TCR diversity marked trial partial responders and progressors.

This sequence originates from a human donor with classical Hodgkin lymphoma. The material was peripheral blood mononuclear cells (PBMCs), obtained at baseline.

The CDR3 loop reads CASSAFANSYEQYF. The CDR3 DNA reads TGTGCCAGCAGTGCGTTCGCCAACTCCTACGAGCAGTACTTC. The chain employs TRBV6-5 and TRBJ2-7; D gene ambiguous. The CDR3 contains 14 residues. CDR1 is MNHEY, CDR2 SVGAGI, per germline. The ends were cut back, 5 bases at V and 0 bases at J, with 11 bases in the middle.